Following are 17 T cell receptor beta chains from one sample sequenced in a study of CD4+ T cells in melanoma. Profiling relied on immunoSEQ multiplex PCR, and the TCRdb table lists in-frame clones only, not all of them. The table lists over 15,000 clones, approximately 81% of them singletons. The source material was cells from a culture (not recorded whether cultured in vitro). These receptors were taken from a human donor with melanoma.

The chain carries TRBV5-1 and TRBJ2-7; 9 nucleotides agree with TRBD2. Germline values: CDR1 SGHRS, CDR2 YFSETQ. CDR3 size: 15 residues. V shed 0 bases and J 3 bases; nucleotides not matched to a gene: 4. This CDR3 reads CASSLVTSGLYEQYF. CDR3 sequence (DNA): TGCGCCAGCAGCTTGGTAACTAGCGGGCTCTACGAGCAGTACTTC.

The rearrangement uses TRBV5-4 and TRBJ2-1; 9 positions match TRBD2. Germline assignment: CDR1 SGHNT and CDR2 YYREEE (reference sequence). The CDR3 has 17 amino acids. J lost 3 bases, V lost 2 bases, and 9 bases had no gene match. This CDR3 reads CASSFTLAGNFYNEQFF. The DNA of the CDR3 is TGTGCCAGCAGCTTCACGCTAGCGGGGAACTTCTACAATGAGCAGTTCTTC.

The chain couples TRBV5-6 to TRBJ2-6, with D perhaps being TRBD1 or TRBD2 (5 bases each). The CDR3 has 19 residues. Trimming cost V 2 bases and J 4 bases, with 22 bases left between them. Germline values: CDR1 SGHDT, CDR2 YYEEEE. CDR3 in amino acids: CASSFRPGRSVQGANVLTF. The CDR3 bases are TGTGCCAGCAGCTTTCGCCCGGGGCGGTCAGTGCAGGGGGCCAACGTCCTGACTTTC.

The rearrangement joins TRBV18 to TRBJ2-5, with 9 nucleotides matching TRBD2. The CDR3 loop spans 14 amino acids. V shed 6 bases and J 2 bases; nucleotides not matched to a gene: 4. Germline CDR1 is KGHSH and CDR2 is LQKENI. The CDR3 nucleotides read TGTGCCAGCTCCCCTAGCGGGGTACAAGAGACCCAGTACTTC. It yields the protein CASSPSGVQETQYF.

The chain employs TRBV6-6 and TRBJ2-3; TRBD1 is a possible D gene (6 bases). This CDR3 region has 15 residues. V was trimmed by 2 bases and J by 6 bases, leaving 15 bases between them. The germline V gene encodes CDR1 MNHNY and CDR2 SVGAGI (reference sequence). In DNA form, the CDR3 reads TGTGCCAGCAGTTACACTACAGGGACGGGGGATACGCAGTATTTT. This gives the protein CASSYTTGTGDTQYF.

Points on this clone: This CDR3 fails to terminate in the conserved phenylalanine or tryptophan, so it likely reflects a read error. The DNA is omitted, as the CDR3 cannot be located on it reliably, and the CDR3 follows TCRdb's listing. The chain links TRBV2 to TRBJ2-3; whether TRBD1, the table's D call, matches the DNA was not checked. In germline, CDR1 is SNHLY, CDR2 FYNNEI. The CDR3 has 12 amino acids, counting both end residues. The CDR3 spells CASSATGTGILV.

This chain connects TRBV6-5 to TRBJ1-2, with 7 bases fitting TRBD1. Germline CDR1 is MNHEY and CDR2 is SVGAGI. The CDR3 is made up of 13 amino acids. The ends lost 6 bases at V and 6 bases at J; junction bases unmatched: 7. The CDR3 coding sequence is TGTGCCAGCAGCCGAACAGGGGATAATGGCTACACCTTC. Translation gives CASSRTGDNGYTF.

The chain links TRBV2 to TRBJ2-7; TRBD1 is a possible D gene (6 bases). Germline values: CDR1 SNHLY, CDR2 FYNNEI. CDR3 length equals 13 residues. The germline V and J ends were trimmed by 8 bases and 2 bases, with 13 bases remaining between them. Here the CDR3 DNA reads TGTGCCAGCGTTTACGGGACAACCTACGAGCAGTACTTC. Its protein is CASVYGTTYEQYF.

This chain joins TRBV4-1 and TRBJ2-7, with 10 bases lining up with TRBD2. The CDR3 loop spans 16 amino acids. The V gene's germline CDR1 is MGHRA and CDR2 YSYEKL. V was clipped by 0 bases and J by 3 bases; unmatched bases: 5. The CDR3 nucleotides read TGCGCCAGCAGCCAAGAGAAGCGGGGGGGCTACTACGAGCAGTACTTC. This codes for CASSQEKRGGYYEQYF.

The genes are TRBV29-1 and TRBJ2-1; D ambiguous. The CDR3 length is 14 residues. Trimming took 4 bases from V and 0 from J, leaving 10 bases between them. The germline gives CDR1 SQVTM, CDR2 ANQGSEA. The CDR3 here is CSVVKTYSYNEQFF. In nucleotides, the CDR3 is TGCAGCGTTGTCAAGACTTACTCCTACAATGAGCAGTTCTTC.

The genes are TRBV20-1 and TRBJ1-2; D remains ambiguous. The ends were cut back, 1 base at V and 4 bases at J, with 4 bases in the middle. The CDR3 covers 11 residues. Germline assignment: CDR1 DFQATT and CDR2 SNEGSKA (reference sequence). The CDR3 nucleotides read TGCAGTGCTAGAGTTGGCTATGGCTACACCTTC. Residues: CSARVGYGYTF.

The chain employs TRBV5-1 and TRBJ2-2; a possible D gene is TRBD2 (6 bases). CDR1 and CDR2 (germline): SGHRS, YFSETQ. V shed 4 bases and J shed 7 bases, with 17 bases lying between them. The CDR3 contains 15 residues. The chain's CDR3 is CASSPGSGVVGELFF. CDR3 coding DNA: TGCGCCAGCAGCCCCGGATCGGGGGTCGTCGGGGAGCTGTTTTTT.

The V gene is TRBV12-5, the J gene TRBJ2-1; 8 nucleotides match TRBD1. There are 17 residues in the CDR3. V dropped 2 bases and J dropped 0; count of bases not matched to a gene: 6. The germline V gene encodes CDR1 LGHNT and CDR2 FRNRAP. The DNA of the CDR3 is TGTGCTAGTGGTTTGACCTTACAGGGGGTCTCCTACAATGAGCAGTTCTTC. Translation: CASGLTLQGVSYNEQFF.

The DNA of the CDR3 is TGTGCCAGCAGCCAAGACAGGTTTGGCAATCAGCCCCAGCATTTT. Translating it yields CASSQDRFGNQPQHF. The V and J genes are TRBV7-9 and TRBJ1-5; the D gene is possibly TRBD1 (6 bases). The germline V and J ends were trimmed by 5 bases and 2 bases, with 13 bases remaining between them. CDR3 size: 15 residues. Germline lookup yields CDR1 SEHNR and CDR2 FQNEAQ (reference sequence).

CDR3 nucleotides: TGTGCCAGCAGCCCCGGACGCGAACAAGAGACCCAGTACTTC. This sequence encodes CASSPGREQETQYF. V and J are TRBV5-4 and TRBJ2-5, with no clear D. The CDR3 length is 14 residues. The V gene lost 4 bases and the J gene lost 2 bases, with 12 bases spanning the gap. The germline V gene has CDR1 SGHNT and CDR2 YYREEE (reference sequence). Full variable domain (remainder filled in from reference TRBV5-4 and TRBJ2-5): ETGVTQSPTHLIKTRGQQVTLRCSSQSGHNTVSWYQQALGQGPQFIFQYYREEENGRGNFPPRFSGLQFPNYSSELNVNALELDDSALYLCASSPGREQETQYFGPGTRLLVL.

CDR3 sequence: CASSQERGSGDEKLFF. DNA of the CDR3: TGTGCCAGCAGCCAAGAAAGAGGGAGTGGGGATGAAAAACTGTTTTTT. The chain carries TRBV4-2 and TRBJ1-4; D is unclear. The length of the CDR3 is 16 residues. Trimming removed 0 bases from V and 6 bases from J, with 14 bases in between. The germline V gene has CDR1 LGHNA and CDR2 YNFKEQ.

This clone was counted between two and nine times. In DNA, the CDR3 is TGCGCCAGCCGCCGACTAGCGGGGGACACCGGGGAGCTGTTTTTT. Translating it yields CASRRLAGDTGELFF. J is TRBJ2-2 and V is TRBV5-1, with 12 positions matching TRBD2. The ends lost 7 bases at V and 3 bases at J; junction bases unmatched: 4. There are 15 residues in the CDR3. Germline assignment: CDR1 SGHRS and CDR2 YFSETQ. Full variable domain (rest looked up from reference TRBV5-1 and TRBJ2-2): KAGVTQTPRYLIKTRGQQVTLSCSPISGHRSVSWYQQTPGQGLQFLFEYFSETQRNKGNFPGRFSGRQFSNSRSEMNVSTLELGDSALYLCASRRLAGDTGELFFGEGSRLTVL.